This TCR beta chain was recovered during a study of shared clonotypes between healthy human individuals. All donors were healthy HIV-negative adults lacking recent acute infections or vaccinations. Both subsets, CD45RA+ naive and CD45RA-negative memory, were split from the CD4+ cells. CDR1 and CDR2 (germline): SGHAT, FQNNGV. The CDR3 runs to 15 residues. The ends were cut back, 6 bases at V and 4 bases at J, with 19 bases in the middle. This table comes from immunoSEQ multiplex PCR, and its TCRdb copy is limited to in-frame clones, with some not included. Among about 300,000 clones listed, approximately 79% were seen once.

Sample: memory CD4+ T cells sorted from blood. Stated subset: CD45RA-negative fraction. This TCR derives from a young man in good health. J is TRBJ2-7 and V is TRBV11-2, with D maybe TRBD1 (5 bases). The CDR3 region has the DNA TGTGCCAGCAGTTCCCGCAGGGTTTCCACTTACGAGCAGTACTTC. This translates into CASSSRRVSTYEQYF.